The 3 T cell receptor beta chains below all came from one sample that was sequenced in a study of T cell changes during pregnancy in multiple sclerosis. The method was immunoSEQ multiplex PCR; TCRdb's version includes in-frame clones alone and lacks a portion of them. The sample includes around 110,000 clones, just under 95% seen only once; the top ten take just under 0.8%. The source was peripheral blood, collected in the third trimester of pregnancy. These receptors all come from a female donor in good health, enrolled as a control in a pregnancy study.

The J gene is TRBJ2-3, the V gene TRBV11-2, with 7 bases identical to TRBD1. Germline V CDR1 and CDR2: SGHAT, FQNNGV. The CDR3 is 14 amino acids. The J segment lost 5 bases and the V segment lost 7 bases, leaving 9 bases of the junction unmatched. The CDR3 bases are TGTGCCAGCACCCTAGACAGGGAAGTAGATACGCAGTATTTT. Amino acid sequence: CASTLDREVDTQYF.

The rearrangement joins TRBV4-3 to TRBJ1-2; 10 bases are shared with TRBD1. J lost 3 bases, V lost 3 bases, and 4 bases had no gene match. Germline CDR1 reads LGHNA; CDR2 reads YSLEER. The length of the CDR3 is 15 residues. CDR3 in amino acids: CASSHGQGGDYGYTF. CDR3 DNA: TGCGCCAGCAGCCATGGACAGGGGGGGGACTATGGCTACACCTTC.

In DNA, the CDR3 is TGTGCCAGTTGGGACAGTGGGGGGCCGGTCGATGAGCAGTTCTTC. It yields the protein CASWDSGGPVDEQFF. The chain links TRBV19 to TRBJ2-1; maybe TRBD1 (7 bases). Germline-derived CDR1 and CDR2 are LNHDA and SQIVND (reference sequence). This CDR3 has 15 amino acids. V lost 8 bases to trimming and J lost 8 bases, with 22 bases between them.